This is a list of T cell receptor beta chains from one sample in a study of CD8 T cells in Susac syndrome. TCRdb re-derived calls from the immunoSEQ multiplex PCR reads in MiXCR, one entry per CDR3 protein. Counted here are more than 200,000 distinct CDR3 sequences, 94% occurring once; the ten biggest clones make up about 0.14%. Sequencing used CD4+ T cells from PBMCs. These receptors originate from a human donor with Susac syndrome. The CDR3 runs from the conserved cysteine through the conserved F or W. The order of the fields is D gene, clone size, J gene, V gene, CDR3 DNA, CDR3 protein. D genes are given only for firm matches. A clone size is listed for some rows: how often the clone was seen (once, few, many), or a class if it is expanded.

>NA|NA|TRBJ2-4|TRBV5-6
TGTGCCAGCAGCTCCATAATAGCCAAAAACATTCAGTACTTC
CASSSIIAKNIQYF
>NA|NA|TRBJ1-1|TRBV20-1
TGCAGTGCTAGGGAAGGGTGGGACACTGAAGCTTTCTTT
CSAREGWDTEAFF
>TRBD1|NA|TRBJ1-2|TRBV10-3
TGTGCCATCAGTGAGACCCAGACAGGGACCTATGGCTACACCTTC
CAISETQTGTYGYTF
>TRBD1|NA|TRBJ1-2|TRBV20-1
TGCAGTGCCAGGGGGGGAGCGTACGGCTACACCTTC
CSARGGAYGYTF
>TRBD1|NA|TRBJ2-7|TRBV5-4
TGTGCCAGCAGCTTAGACAGGGGCTCCTACGAGCAGTACTTC
CASSLDRGSYEQYF
>NA|NA|TRBJ2-4|TRBV6-5
TGTGCCAGCAGCGCCCCGGCGGACATTCAGTACTTC
CASSAPADIQYF
>NA|NA|TRBJ1-1|TRBV9
TGTGCCAGCAGCGTAGGCCTAAGCCTGATGAACACTGAAGCTTTCTTT
CASSVGLSLMNTEAFF
>NA|NA|TRBJ2-5|TRBV12-3/TRBV12-4
TGTGCCAGCAGTTTTATAGAGACCCAGTACTTC
CASSFIETQYF
>TRBD2|NA|TRBJ2-2|TRBV6-5
TGTGCCAGCAGGGTAGCGGGGGAGATCACCGGGGAGCTGTTTTTT
CASRVAGEITGELFF
>TRBD2|NA|TRBJ2-1|TRBV7-2
TGTGCCAGCAGCTTAGCGCGGCTAGCGGGGGGGTACAATGAGCAGTTCTTC
CASSLARLAGGYNEQFF
>NA|NA|TRBJ1-6|TRBV6-5
TGTGCCAGCAGTTACGAGGAGTCTAATTCACCCCTCCACTTT
CASSYEESNSPLHF
>TRBD1|NA|TRBJ1-2|TRBV6-5
TGTGCCAGCAGGTTACAGGGGGCGCGAGGCTATGGCTACACCTTC
CASRLQGARGYGYTF
>NA|NA|TRBJ1-3|TRBV28
TGTGCCAGCACCCGTGGTGCCTCTGGAAACACCATATATTTT
CASTRGASGNTIYF
>TRBD1|NA|TRBJ1-5|TRBV4-2
TGTGCCAGCAGCCAAGATACGGGACAGGAGAATCAGCCCCAGCATTTT
CASSQDTGQENQPQHF
>NA|NA|TRBJ2-5|TRBV9
TGTGCCAGCAGCGTAGACCCCACCGGGGATCAAGAGACCCAGTACTTC
CASSVDPTGDQETQYF
>TRBD1|NA|TRBJ1-6|TRBV10-3
TGTGCCATCTCCGGGACAGTAGTACATAATTCACCCCTCCACTTT
CAISGTVVHNSPLHF
>TRBD1|NA|TRBJ2-7|TRBV20-1
TGCAGTGCTCGACGAGACGGACAGGGGGTCGTTAGCTCCTACGAGCAGTACTTC
CSARRDGQGVVSSYEQYF
>TRBD2|NA|TRBJ2-1|TRBV2
TGTGCCAGCAGTGAAAGGCCCCTAGCGGGGGGGCTGGATGAGCAGTTCTTC
CASSERPLAGGLDEQFF
>NA|NA|TRBJ1-1|TRBV28
TGTGCCAGCAGTTGGGCGGAACTCGTTGGGAACACTGAAGCTTTCTTT
CASSWAELVGNTEAFF
>NA|NA|TRBJ2-7|TRBV2
TGTGCCGGCGACGAGCAGTACTTC
CAGDEQYF
>NA|NA|TRBJ2-5|TRBV6-2/TRBV6-3
TGTGCCAGCAGTTACCCCCGGGACGGCCAAGAGACCCAGTACTTC
CASSYPRDGQETQYF
>NA|NA|TRBJ2-7|TRBV9
TGTGCCAGCAGCACGACCCACTTCGGGACCGAGCAGTACTTC
CASSTTHFGTEQYF
>TRBD1|once|TRBJ2-7|TRBV10-3
TGTGCCATCACCCCCGGACAGGGGAGGTACGAGCAGTACTTC
CAITPGQGRYEQYF